The TCR beta chain under discussion was sequenced for a study of shared clonotypes between healthy human individuals. Study in general: CD4 naive cells filled three plates per donor, CD4 memory three, CD8 naive two and CD8 memory one.

With regard to this clone: The antigen is undetermined.

The length of the CDR3 is 14 residues. Trimming removed 7 bases from V and 4 bases from J, with 14 bases in between. Germline assignment: CDR1 SNHLY and CDR2 FYNNEI. Study-level findings and limits: Naive CD4 clonotypes overlapped across a handful of donors at around 4.8%. Generally, naive subsets came out with larger estimated richness than memory subsets.

The method was immunoSEQ multiplex PCR; TCRdb's version includes in-frame clones alone and lacks a portion of them. The table has just over 2,000,000 clones, approximately 95% seen once; the top ten hold 0.13%. Material: naive CD4+ T cells sorted from blood. This sample's subset: CD45RA+ positively selected. V gene TRBV2 combines with J gene TRBJ1-3, with D tentatively TRBD1 (6 bases). The receptor was isolated from a man aged 18-30 years in good health. The DNA for the CDR3 is TGTGCCAGCACCGACACAGGGTCCGGAAACACCATATATTTT. Protein: CASTDTGSGNTIYF.